Included here is one TCR beta chain sequence, with context. Antigen: not known. CDR3 size: 13 residues. Germline lookup yields CDR1 SGHRS and CDR2 YFSETQ. V lost 4 bases and J 6 bases, leaving 11 bases between the germline ends. TCRdb re-called the 5' RACE reads with MiXCR, one entry per CDR3 protein. The profile shows 250,000 to 350,000 distinct CDR3 sequences, roughly 10% of them singletons. The data stem from a study of identical twins. Study conclusions and caveats: Out-of-frame beta sequences exhibited a weaker degree of excess twin sharing. Some out-of-frame alpha sequences were shared by twins, and these showed excess low generation probability. With monozygotic twins, out-of-frame TCR alpha sharing exceeded what models estimated.

The same data also went into a second study, on yellow fever vaccine responses in identical twins. That investigation notes: A vaccine T cell response that seemed partly convergent and partly personalized was reported in twins.

The receptor comes from a young woman in good health. The chain is built from TRBV5-1 and TRBJ2-1, with D perhaps matching TRBD2 (6 bases). Source material: CD8+ T cells sorted from blood. CDR3 nucleotides: TGCGCCAGCAGCGACGCGGGATTCAATGAGCAGTTCTTC. Translating it yields CASSDAGFNEQFF.